The 10 T cell receptor beta chains in this list originate from one sample, sequenced in a study of response to subunit inactivated influenza vaccine. TCRdb ran MiXCR on the RT-PCR reads and lists one entry per CDR3 protein. The sample lists around 760,000 distinct CDR3 sequences; roughly 13% were seen once. The sequencing used PBMCs from blood, collected 14 to 15 days before vaccination. The receptors derive from a man aged 45 to 65 who received an inactivated influenza vaccine.

This clonotype was observed a few times. V gene TRBV20-1 combines with J gene TRBJ2-7; 10 nucleotides agree with TRBD1. This CDR3 has 14 residues. The germline V gene encodes CDR1 DFQATT and CDR2 SNEGSKA (reference sequence). With 1 base clipped from V and 5 bases from J, the junction kept 5 bases outside the gene matches. CDR3 coding DNA: TGCAGTGCTAGAGTGGGACAGGGGACCCACGAGCAGTACTTC. It translates to CSARVGQGTHEQYF.

This clonotype was seen only a few times. The chain recombines TRBV7-2 with TRBJ1-5; D remains unclear. The CDR3 contains 15 residues. Germline CDR1 and CDR2: SGHTA and FQGNSA. The V end was cut by 1 base, the J end by 0 bases, with 7 bases between. CDR3 protein: CASSLDTYSNQPQHF. The CDR3 region has the DNA TGTGCCAGCAGCTTAGACACCTATAGCAATCAGCCCCAGCATTTT. The full variable domain, completed using reference TRBV7-2 and TRBJ1-5, is GAGVSQSPSNKVTEKGKDVELRCDPISGHTALYWYRQSLGQGLEFLIYFQGNSAPDKSGLPSDRFSAERTGGSVSTLTIQRTQQEDSAVYLCASSLDTYSNQPQHFGDGTRLSIL.

This clonotype has a handful of counts. The chain employs TRBV20-1 and TRBJ2-4, with 8 nucleotides matching TRBD1. The germline gives CDR1 DFQATT, CDR2 SNEGSKA (reference sequence). Trimming took 3 bases from V and 3 from J; bases not matched to a gene: 7. The CDR3 length is 15 residues. The CDR3 region has the DNA TGCAGTGCTAGCCTCGACAGGGGAAACAAAAACATTCAGTACTTC. This encodes CSASLDRGNKNIQYF.

This rearrangement joins TRBV29-1 to TRBJ2-7, with 7 bases fitting TRBD1. The CDR3 is 14 amino acids. J lost 5 bases, V lost 7 bases, and 14 bases had no gene match. Looked up from germline, CDR1 is SQVTM and CDR2 is ANQGSEA. The CDR3 sequence is CSASRGTGAHEQYF. CDR3 DNA: TGCAGCGCGTCTCGGGGAACAGGGGCCCACGAGCAGTACTTC.

The chain couples TRBV24-1 to TRBJ2-2; 10 bases match TRBD2. The CDR3 sequence is 17 residues long. The J segment lost 3 bases and the V segment lost 3 bases, leaving 6 bases of the junction unmatched. Germline values: CDR1 KGHDR, CDR2 SFDVKD. CDR3 loop: CATSDPSGREYTGELFF. CDR3 DNA sequence: TGTGCCACCAGTGATCCTAGCGGGAGAGAGTACACCGGGGAGCTGTTTTTT.

This clonotype appeared a few times. The rearrangement uses TRBV5-1 and TRBJ2-1, with 9 positions matching TRBD2. The CDR3 extends over 15 amino acids. V trimming: 4 bases; J trimming: 4 bases; junction bases outside the gene matches: 6. Germline CDR1 SGHRS, CDR2 YFSETQ. This chain's CDR3 is CASSPSGNPYNEQFF. Here the CDR3 DNA reads TGCGCCAGCAGCCCTAGCGGGAATCCGTACAATGAGCAGTTCTTC.

This chain joins TRBV4-1 and TRBJ2-4, with D possibly matching TRBD1 (6 bases). The CDR3 contains 14 residues. V lost 1 base and J lost 5, with 9 bases in between. The germline gives CDR1 MGHRA, CDR2 YSYEKL. The CDR3 DNA is TGCGCCAGCAGCCAAGCATGGACAGAAAACATTCAGTACTTC. It yields the protein CASSQAWTENIQYF.

This clonotype has a handful of counts. The rearrangement links TRBV20-1 to TRBJ2-1, with 11 nucleotides matching TRBD1. From germline, CDR1 is DFQATT and CDR2 SNEGSKA (reference sequence). The CDR3 sequence is 14 residues long. After removal of 3 bases from V and 8 bases from J, the junction contained 6 bases not matched to a gene. The CDR3 is CSARSGQGADEQFF. As DNA, the CDR3 is TGCAGTGCTAGGTCAGGACAGGGGGCGGATGAGCAGTTCTTC.

V and J are TRBV12-3 or TRBV12-4 and TRBJ2-5, with 9 bases matching TRBD2. The CDR3 totals 17 residues. V lost 5 bases, J lost 4 bases, and 14 bases stayed unmatched. CDR3 protein: CASSVQWSSGDLETQYF. In DNA form, the CDR3 reads TGTGCCAGCAGTGTACAGTGGTCTAGCGGGGACCTAGAGACCCAGTACTTC.

This clonotype has just a few counts. The rearrangement joins TRBV4-1 to TRBJ2-3; 11 positions agree with TRBD2. Trimming removed 6 bases from V and 2 bases from J; junction bases left unmatched: 4. This CDR3 has 15 residues. CDR1 is MGHRA, CDR2 YSYEKL, per germline. This CDR3 is CASRGTSGPTDTQYF. CDR3 coding DNA: TGCGCCAGCAGGGGGACTAGCGGTCCCACAGATACGCAGTATTTT.